Many counts were recorded for the clone carrying this T cell receptor beta chain. No antigen is known for it. The data derive from a study of identical twins. Points from the study as a whole: Twins' surplus sharing was weaker for beta out-of-frame sequences. Without tracking the same donors, conclusions rested on cross-sectional statistical analysis.

Unique molecular identifiers were present on cDNA, and template switching added a universal primer site. TCRdb fed the 5' RACE reads into MiXCR, producing one record per CDR3 protein. The sample consists of 700,000 to 950,000 distinct CDR3 sequences, 12% of them appearing once. V gave up 7 bases and J gave up 6 bases; unmatched junction bases: 7. This CDR3 region has 13 residues. In addition, the sample was reused for a study of yellow fever vaccine responses in identical twins.

V usage is TRBV12-3 or TRBV12-4 and J usage is TRBJ2-3, with 7 positions matching TRBD2. The sequenced sample consisted of PBMCs. The TCR originated in a woman under 30 in good health. CDR3 nucleotide sequence: TGTGCCAGCACTATACTAGCGATGGATACGCAGTATTTT. It specifies CASTILAMDTQYF.